What follows describes a single TCR beta chain. The data stem from a study of shared T cell receptors in the human thymus. V was cut by 10 bases and J by 10 bases, with 23 bases left in between. From germline, CDR1 is LNHDA and CDR2 SQIVND (reference sequence). The CDR3 contains 14 residues. Here immunoSEQ multiplex PCR was the method, and the copy in TCRdb shows in-frame clones only, minus some. The sample lists about 610,000 clones; approximately 87% were seen once. These data are also associated with another study on human thymus T cells. According to that study: The sample donors, healthy Finnish infants, were having corrective surgery for congenital heart defects. Thymic tissue was derived from resections collected during corrective heart surgery.

Sequenced: thymocytes. The receptor was derived from a boy under three years old with a congenital heart defect. The rearrangement links TRBV19 to TRBJ2-1; tentative D call: TRBD2 (7 bases). The CDR3: CATWLGGGDTEQFF. In DNA form, the CDR3 reads TGTGCCACCTGGCTCGGGGGAGGGGACACAGAGCAGTTCTTC.